Following are 32 T cell receptor beta chains from one sample sequenced in a study of blood T cell repertoires in COVID-19. Clones were sequenced by immunoSEQ multiplex PCR, and TCRdb holds only the in-frame ones, with some missing. The top ten clones hold approximately 2% of a sample with around 67,000 clones, about 90% of them seen once. Material for sequencing was peripheral blood. These receptors were obtained from a woman older than 75 with active or convalescent COVID-19.

This chain uses TRBV9 with TRBJ1-1, with 7 bases matching TRBD1. The CDR3 spans 14 residues. Germline V gives CDR1 SGDLS, CDR2 YYNGEE. Losses at the gene ends were 2 bases for V and 1 base for J; bases not matched to a gene: 2. The CDR3 bases are TGTGCCAGCAGCGTGACAGGGTGGAACACTGAAGCTTTCTTT. Encoded protein: CASSVTGWNTEAFF.

The chain recombines TRBV19 with TRBJ1-5; TRBD1 agrees at 7 bases. V dropped 5 bases and J dropped 6; count of bases not matched to a gene: 7. The CDR3 length is 14 residues. Germline V CDR1 and CDR2: LNHDA, SQIVND (reference sequence). The CDR3 loop reads CASSGRQGLQPQHF. CDR3 bases: TGTGCCAGTAGTGGGCGACAGGGTCTTCAGCCCCAGCATTTT.

This chain connects TRBV3-1 (or the pseudogene TRBV3-2) to TRBJ2-5; D is possibly TRBD2 (5 bases). Germline-derived CDR1 and CDR2 are LGHDT and YNNKEL (reference sequence). The CDR3 sequence is 14 residues long. The V and J ends lost 4 bases and 4 bases respectively, with 13 bases between them. The CDR3 loop is CASSPSSAGETQYF. The DNA of the CDR3 is TGTGCCAGCAGCCCCTCCAGCGCGGGAGAGACCCAGTACTTC.

The chain recombines TRBV5-1 with TRBJ2-7; 8 nucleotides match TRBD2. V shed 3 bases, J shed 3 bases, and the junction held 5 bases outside the gene matches. Germline-derived CDR1 and CDR2 are SGHRS and YFSETQ. CDR3 length: 14 amino acids. CDR3 DNA: TGCGCCAGCAGCTATAGCGGGGAGGGCTACGAGCAGTACTTC. It is translated as CASSYSGEGYEQYF.

DNA of the CDR3: TGTGCCAGCTCACCCACCGTTTCGACAGGGGATAACACTGAAGCTTTCTTT. Protein: CASSPTVSTGDNTEAFF. The chain uses TRBV18 and TRBJ1-1; 8 nucleotides align to TRBD1. With 3 bases clipped from V and 2 bases from J, the junction kept 11 bases outside the gene matches. Germline CDR1 and CDR2: KGHSH and LQKENI. The CDR3 spans 17 residues.

This clone was counted only a few times. The V gene is TRBV6-2 or TRBV6-3, the J gene TRBJ1-5; D unclear. V lost 0 bases and J 0 bases, leaving 6 bases between the germline ends. The CDR3 totals 15 residues. Germline loops: CDR1 MNHEY, CDR2 SVGEGT. CDR3 loop: CASSYSGGSNQPQHF. Here the CDR3 DNA reads TGTGCCAGCAGTTACTCTGGCGGTAGCAATCAGCCCCAGCATTTT.

This chain uses TRBV11-2 with TRBJ1-3; 7 bases are a match to TRBD1. Per germline, CDR1 SGHAT and CDR2 FQNNGV. The junction had 6 bases not matched to a gene; V was cut back by 4 bases and J by 0 bases. CDR3 length: 16 amino acids. CDR3 sequence (DNA): TGTGCCAGCAGCTGGGGACAGCCGTCCTCTGGAAACACCATATATTTT. Translation: CASSWGQPSSGNTIYF.

The gene calls are TRBV5-6 and TRBJ1-6; D may be TRBD1 (5 bases). The CDR3 totals 14 residues. V lost 2 bases to trimming and J lost 9 bases, with 12 bases between them. Per the germline V gene, CDR1 is SGHDT and CDR2 is YYEEEE. The CDR3 loop reads CASSFTGIGSPLHF. As DNA, the CDR3 is TGTGCCAGCAGCTTTACAGGAATAGGTTCACCCCTCCACTTT.

This clone showed up just once. The V and J genes are TRBV5-4 and TRBJ2-7; 9 nucleotides align to TRBD1. Germline V gene sequence: CDR1 SGHNT, CDR2 YYREEE (reference sequence). The CDR3 is made up of 15 amino acids. The junction had 6 bases not matched to a gene; V was cut back by 4 bases and J by 1 base. CDR3 sequence (DNA): TGTGCCAGCAGCCGCACAGGGGGCGCTTCCTACGAGCAGTACTTC. It is translated as CASSRTGGASYEQYF.

This clone appeared a single time. The chain couples TRBV29-1 to TRBJ1-2, with D possibly being TRBD1 (6 bases). Trimming left V 4 bases short and J 6 bases short, with 9 bases between. Germline CDR1 reads SQVTM; CDR2 reads ANQGSEA. The length of the CDR3 is 11 residues. CDR3 bases: TGCAGCGTTGGGGGGCTGGATGGCTACACCTTC. Its translation is CSVGGLDGYTF.

V and J are TRBV5-1 and TRBJ2-5, with 8 bases aligning to TRBD1. CDR1 and CDR2 from the germline V gene are SGHRS and YFSETQ. This CDR3 region has 14 residues. V was pared by 2 bases and J by 5 bases, with 5 bases of the junction left unmatched. CDR3 sequence: CASSLQHRGETQYF. CDR3 coding DNA: TGCGCCAGCAGCTTACAACACAGGGGGGAGACCCAGTACTTC.

CDR3 nucleotides: TGTGCCAGCAGTTACTCGCGAGAGGGCTACACCTTC. This codes for CASSYSREGYTF. V is TRBV6-6 and J is TRBJ1-2; no clear D. The CDR3 has 12 residues. The germline V and J ends were trimmed by 0 bases and 8 bases, with 7 bases remaining between them. Germline CDR1 MNHNY, CDR2 SVGAGI (reference sequence).

This chain uses TRBV5-4 with TRBJ1-4; tentative D call: TRBD1 (5 bases). Trimming took off 1 base at V and 8 bases at J, with 12 bases between the two ends. Germline V lookup: CDR1 SGHNT, CDR2 YYREEE (reference sequence). The CDR3 sequence is 14 residues long. Here the CDR3 reads CASSLQGVGEKLFF. In nucleotides, the CDR3 is TGTGCCAGCAGCTTGCAGGGTGTGGGAGAAAAACTGTTTTTT.

This chain links TRBV5-1 with TRBJ1-1; the D gene is possibly TRBD1 (5 bases). The length of the CDR3 is 17 residues. Deletions cut 4 bases from V and 4 bases from J, with 23 bases between. The germline CDR1 and CDR2 sequences are SGHRS and YFSETQ. CDR3 sequence (DNA): TGCGCCAGCAGCCCCCTCCGGGCCAGGGACTGGAGCACTGAAGCTTTCTTT. Residues: CASSPLRARDWSTEAFF.

The V gene is TRBV7-9, the J gene TRBJ1-1, with no clear D. Germline V gives CDR1 SEHNR, CDR2 FQNEAQ (reference sequence). This CDR3 contains 13 residues. The ends were cut back, 5 bases at V and 1 base at J, with 8 bases in the middle. The CDR3 nucleotides read TGTGCCAGCAGCCTCAGTGGGAACACTGAAGCTTTCTTT. This encodes CASSLSGNTEAFF.

The chain couples TRBV14 to TRBJ2-7, with D possibly TRBD1 on 6 matching bases. V lost 4 bases to trimming and J lost 3 bases, with 10 bases between them. Germline CDR1 is SGHDN and CDR2 is FVKESK. This CDR3 region has 13 residues. The CDR3 sequence is CASSRRTVYEQYF. DNA for the CDR3: TGTGCCAGCAGCCGACGGACAGTCTACGAGCAGTACTTC. Full variable domain (remainder filled in from reference TRBV14 and TRBJ2-7): EAGVTQFPSHSVIEKGQTVTLRCDPISGHDNLYWYRRVMGKEIKFLLHFVKESKQDESGMPNNRFLAERTGGTYSTLKVQPAELEDSGVYFCASSRRTVYEQYFGPGTRLTVT.

In DNA form, the CDR3 reads TGTGCCAGCAGCTTAGCGCAGTCCCGGGGCGAGAGGAGGGCGCAGTATTTT. This gives the protein CASSLAQSRGERRAQYF. This chain links TRBV7-2 with TRBJ2-3; maybe TRBD2 (6 bases). The CDR3 totals 17 residues. V was cut by 0 bases and J by 10 bases, with 23 bases left in between. The V gene's germline CDR1 is SGHTA and CDR2 FQGNSA.

This sequence joins TRBV25-1 and TRBJ2-7, with D possibly matching TRBD2 (6 bases). The length of the CDR3 is 14 residues. Trimming cost V 4 bases and J 4 bases, with 14 bases left between them. The germline V gene has CDR1 MGHDK and CDR2 SYGVNS. CDR3 coding DNA: TGTGCCAGCAGTGGCCCCCGGGAGAGGTACGAGCAGTACTTC. This translates into CASSGPRERYEQYF.

The chain employs TRBV6-2 or TRBV6-3 and TRBJ1-1; 9 nucleotides match TRBD1. Unmatched junction bases numbered 3, after V lost 1 base and J lost 0 bases. This CDR3 comprises 16 residues. Germline V gives CDR1 MNHEY, CDR2 SVGEGT. This CDR3 reads CASSYFRDRVNTEAFF. The DNA for the CDR3 is TGTGCCAGCAGTTACTTCCGGGACAGGGTGAACACTGAAGCTTTCTTT.

V usage is TRBV5-5 and J usage is TRBJ2-5; no clear D gene. The CDR3 runs 12 residues. The germline gives CDR1 SGHKS, CDR2 YYEKEE (reference sequence). Trimming pared 2 bases from V and 4 bases from J, leaving 6 bases between. The DNA for the CDR3 is TGTGCCAGCAGCTTTACGGGAGAGACCCAGTACTTC. Translation gives CASSFTGETQYF. Based on the CDR3 plus reference TRBV5-5 and TRBJ2-5, the full variable domain is DAGVTQSPTHLIKTRGQQVTLRCSPISGHKSVSWYQQVLGQGPQFIFQYYEKEERGRGNFPDRFSARQFPNYSSELNVNALLLGDSALYLCASSFTGETQYFGPGTRLLVL.

This chain uses TRBV11-2 with TRBJ2-7; D perhaps matches TRBD1 (5 bases). Trimming cost V 3 bases and J 6 bases, with 15 bases left between them. CDR3 size: 14 residues. Germline V gene data show CDR1 as SGHAT and CDR2 as FQNNGV. CDR3 nucleotides: TGTGCCAGCAGCTTGAGCAGGGCGTTCGCCGAGCAGTACTTC. It specifies CASSLSRAFAEQYF. Full variable domain (missing parts from reference TRBV11-2 and TRBJ2-7): EAGVAQSPRYKIIEKRQSVAFWCNPISGHATLYWYQQILGQGPKLLIQFQNNGVVDDSQLPKDRFSAERLKGVDSTLKIQPAKLEDSAVYLCASSLSRAFAEQYFGPGTRLTVT.

In DNA form, the CDR3 reads TGCAGCGTAACCGGGACTCAGGCCTCCTACGAGCAGTACTTC. Protein sequence: CSVTGTQASYEQYF. This chain joins TRBV29-1 and TRBJ2-7; D may be TRBD2 (6 bases). The CDR3 is 14 residues long. Germline V gives CDR1 SQVTM, CDR2 ANQGSEA. V was trimmed by 6 bases and J by 0 bases, leaving 15 bases between them.

This clone has more than one count but fewer than ten. V gene TRBV6-4 combines with J gene TRBJ2-2, with 10 bases identical to TRBD2. CDR3 length: 19 amino acids. V dropped 0 bases and J dropped 4; count of bases not matched to a gene: 11. From germline, CDR1 is MRHNA and CDR2 SNTAGT. CDR3 region: CASSDSGASGGLTTGELFF. Here the CDR3 DNA reads TGTGCCAGCAGTGACTCTGGGGCTAGCGGGGGCCTCACCACCGGGGAGCTGTTTTTT.

This rearrangement joins TRBV6-5 to TRBJ2-7; 8 nucleotides match TRBD2. Trimming removed 2 bases from V and 3 bases from J; junction bases left unmatched: 6. In germline, CDR1 is MNHEY, CDR2 SVGAGI. The CDR3 extends over 15 amino acids. CDR3 coding DNA: TGTGCCAGCAGTTACCGGAGCGGGACTAGCTACGAGCAGTACTTC. Its translation is CASSYRSGTSYEQYF.

The chain carries TRBV5-1 and TRBJ1-5; TRBD1 matches 12 bases. Per germline, CDR1 SGHRS and CDR2 YFSETQ. The CDR3 has 16 residues. V lost 3 bases to trimming and J lost 4 bases; unmatched junction nucleotides: 5. CDR3 in amino acids: CASSSGTGGANQPQHF. The DNA of the CDR3 is TGCGCCAGCAGCTCCGGGACAGGGGGCGCGAATCAGCCCCAGCATTTT.

The chain joins TRBV7-3 to TRBJ2-7, with 7 nucleotides matching TRBD1. The CDR3 is 15 amino acids. The junction had 6 bases not matched to a gene; V was cut back by 2 bases and J by 2 bases. Germline V gene lookup returns CDR1 SGHTA and CDR2 FQGTGA. CDR3 in DNA: TGTGCCAGCAGCTTATCCCGGGACAGAGCCTACGAGCAGTACTTC. Its translation: CASSLSRDRAYEQYF.

The chain links TRBV7-2 to TRBJ1-2; TRBD1 matches 9 bases. This CDR3 is built from 15 residues. CDR1 is SGHTA and CDR2 is FQGNSA in the germline V gene. V shed 5 bases, J shed 4 bases, and the junction held 8 bases outside the gene matches. The CDR3 region has the DNA TGTGCCAGCAGCCCCGGGACAGGGTTGATCTATGGCTACACCTTC. Its translation: CASSPGTGLIYGYTF.

The chain combines TRBV10-2 with TRBJ2-7, with 9 bases identical to TRBD2. The J segment lost 2 bases and the V segment lost 5 bases, leaving 1 base of the junction unmatched. The CDR3 has 13 amino acids. Germline-derived CDR1 and CDR2 are WSHSY and SAAADI. CDR3 bases: TGCGCCAGCAGTAGACTAGCGGCCTACGAGCAGTACTTC. This sequence encodes CASSRLAAYEQYF.

The genes are TRBV5-1 and TRBJ1-1; no firm D call. Trimming cost V 2 bases and J 1 base, with 9 bases left between them. Looked up from germline, CDR1 is SGHRS and CDR2 is YFSETQ. There are 14 residues in the CDR3. Here the CDR3 reads CASSLGVQNTEAFF. DNA of the CDR3: TGCGCCAGCAGCTTAGGAGTACAGAACACTGAAGCTTTCTTT.

The rearrangement links TRBV2 to TRBJ2-1; 7 nucleotides line up with TRBD2. V lost 11 bases and J lost 15; bases outside the gene matches: 19. This CDR3 contains 13 residues. CDR1 and CDR2 (germline): SNHLY, FYNNEI. The CDR3 DNA reads TGTGCCGGTAAGGGACTAACCCCCTCAGGCCCGTTCTTC. Protein product: CAGKGLTPSGPFF.

The chain uses TRBV4-3 and TRBJ1-6, with D possibly matching TRBD1 (5 bases). The CDR3 is 16 amino acids. The ends were cut back, 6 bases at V and 8 bases at J, with 20 bases in the middle. Germline CDR1 and CDR2: LGHNA and YSLEER. The CDR3 protein is CASREAIQGDHSPLHF. For the CDR3, the DNA is TGCGCCAGCAGGGAAGCAATCCAGGGTGACCATTCACCCCTCCACTTT.

The chain has TRBV25-1 and TRBJ1-2; maybe TRBD1 (6 bases). CDR1 MGHDK and CDR2 SYGVNS come from the germline V gene. CDR3 length: 15 amino acids. V lost 1 base and J lost 4, with 13 bases in between. CDR3 nucleotides: TGTGCCAGCAGTGAATTCAAGGGGGACGGCTATGGCTACACCTTC. Protein sequence: CASSEFKGDGYGYTF.